This T cell receptor beta chain is drawn from a study of blood T cells in healthy people across ages. With V trimmed by 5 bases and J by 14 bases, 20 bases remained unmatched. The CDR3 sequence is 16 residues long. CDR1 and CDR2 (germline): LNHDA, SQIVND (reference sequence). A second about 6 to 12 cycle PCR used barcoded and J-beta primers. TCRdb reprocessed the 5' RACE reads with MiXCR, giving one entry per CDR3 protein. This table holds approximately 730,000 distinct CDR3 sequences, roughly 50% found once. This clonotype was seen just once. Sequenced sample: blood. This clonotype was obtained from a man older than 75 in good health. The gene calls are TRBV19 and TRBJ2-3; the match to TRBD2 covers 9 bases. The CDR3 region has the DNA TGTGCCAGTAGTCCGGGGGATAGCGGGAGTTGGCGATACGCGTATTTT. This encodes CASSPGDSGSWRYAYF.